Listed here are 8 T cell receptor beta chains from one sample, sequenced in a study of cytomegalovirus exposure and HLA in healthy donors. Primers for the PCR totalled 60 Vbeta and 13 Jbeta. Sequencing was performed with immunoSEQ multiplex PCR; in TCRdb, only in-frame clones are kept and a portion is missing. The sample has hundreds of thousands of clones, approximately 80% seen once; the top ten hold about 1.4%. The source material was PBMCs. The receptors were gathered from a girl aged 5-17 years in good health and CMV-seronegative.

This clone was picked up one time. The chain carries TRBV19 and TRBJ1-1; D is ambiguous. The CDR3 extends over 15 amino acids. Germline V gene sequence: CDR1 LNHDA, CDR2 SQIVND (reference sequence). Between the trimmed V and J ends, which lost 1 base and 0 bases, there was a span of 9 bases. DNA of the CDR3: TGTGCCAGTAGTATAGCGACAAGTATGAACACTGAAGCTTTCTTT. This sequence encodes CASSIATSMNTEAFF.

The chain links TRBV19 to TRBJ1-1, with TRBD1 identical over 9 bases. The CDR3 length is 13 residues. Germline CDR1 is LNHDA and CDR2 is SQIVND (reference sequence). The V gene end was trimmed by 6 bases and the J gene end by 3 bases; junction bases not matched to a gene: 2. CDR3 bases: TGTGCCAGTAGAAGACAGGGGGACACTGAAGCTTTCTTT. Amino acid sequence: CASRRQGDTEAFF.

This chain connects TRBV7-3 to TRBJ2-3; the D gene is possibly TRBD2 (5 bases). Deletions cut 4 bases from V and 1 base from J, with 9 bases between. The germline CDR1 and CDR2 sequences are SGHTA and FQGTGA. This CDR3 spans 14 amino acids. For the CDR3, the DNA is TGTGCCAGCAGCTCCAAGGGAGGCACAGATACGCAGTATTTT. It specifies CASSSKGGTDTQYF.

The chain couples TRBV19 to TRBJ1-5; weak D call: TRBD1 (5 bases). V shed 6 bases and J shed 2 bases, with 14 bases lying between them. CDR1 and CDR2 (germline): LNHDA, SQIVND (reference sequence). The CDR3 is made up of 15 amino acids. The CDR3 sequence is CASRWGDGGNQPQHF. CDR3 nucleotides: TGTGCCAGTAGATGGGGGGATGGGGGCAATCAGCCCCAGCATTTT.

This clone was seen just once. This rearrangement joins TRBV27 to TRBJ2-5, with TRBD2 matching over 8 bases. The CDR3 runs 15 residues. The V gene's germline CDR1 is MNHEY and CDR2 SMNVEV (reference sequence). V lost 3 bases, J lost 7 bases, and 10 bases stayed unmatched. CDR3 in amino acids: CASSFLTGGPGTQYF. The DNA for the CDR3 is TGTGCCAGCAGTTTTCTGACGGGGGGGCCGGGGACCCAGTACTTC.

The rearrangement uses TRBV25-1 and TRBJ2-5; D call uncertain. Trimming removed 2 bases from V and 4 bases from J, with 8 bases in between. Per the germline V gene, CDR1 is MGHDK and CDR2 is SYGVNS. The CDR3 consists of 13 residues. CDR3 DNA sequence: TGTGCCAGCAGTGAACCCCTTCCAGAGACCCAGTACTTC. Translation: CASSEPLPETQYF. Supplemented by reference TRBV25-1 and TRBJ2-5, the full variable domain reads EADIYQTPRYLVIGTGKKITLECSQTMGHDKMYWYQQDPGMELHLIHYSYGVNSTEKGDLSSESTVSRIRTEHFPLTLESARPSHTSQYLCASSEPLPETQYFGPGTRLLVL.

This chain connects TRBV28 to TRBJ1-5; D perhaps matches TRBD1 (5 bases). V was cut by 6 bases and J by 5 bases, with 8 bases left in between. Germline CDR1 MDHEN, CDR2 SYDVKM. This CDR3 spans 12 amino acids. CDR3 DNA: TGTGCCAGCAGAGGGGATTATCAGCCCCAGCATTTT. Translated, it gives CASRGDYQPQHF.

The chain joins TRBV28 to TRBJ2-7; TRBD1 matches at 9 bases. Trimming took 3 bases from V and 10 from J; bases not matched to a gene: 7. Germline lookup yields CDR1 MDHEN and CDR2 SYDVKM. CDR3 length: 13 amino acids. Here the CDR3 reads CASSLRDRASQYF. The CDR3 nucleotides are TGTGCCAGCAGTTTGAGGGACAGGGCGAGTCAGTACTTC.